This T cell receptor (beta chain) is from a study of identical twins. The donor group consisted entirely of healthy Caucasians. Study-wide findings and caveats: Models underestimated out-of-frame TCR alpha sharing in monozygotic twins. Within cord blood, abundant beta clonotypes carried fewer insertions, but memory repertoires showed no such trend.

In TCRdb, the 5' RACE reads were re-called with MiXCR into one record per CDR3 protein. The sample lists hundreds of thousands of distinct CDR3 sequences, around 12% occurring once. The table lists this clonotype with a few counts. Its antigen remains unknown. No conserved phenylalanine or tryptophan is present at the end of the CDR3, so a read error is the likely explanation. This CDR3 has 15 residues. Germline CDR1 MDHEN, CDR2 SYDVKM. The trim removed 6 bases at V and 3 bases at J, leaving 5 bases unmatched. These data are also associated with another study on yellow fever vaccine responses in identical twins. That source reports: Twins' vaccine T cell responses reportedly seemed partly convergent and partly personalized.

Sequenced: PBMCs. This clonotype was sampled from a woman aged 18-30 years in good health. This chain connects TRBV28 to TRBJ2-1, with 10 bases fitting TRBD2. The CDR3 loop reads CASRLIAGGYNEQFL. CDR3 in DNA: TGTGCCAGCAGGCTAATAGCGGGGGGCTACAATGAGCAGTTCCTC.